This T cell receptor (beta chain) was sequenced during a study of graft-versus-host responses after intestinal transplantation. Study-level background: Each transplant was multivisceral, liver-intestinal, or isolated intestinal. Following induction with anti-thymocyte globulin, all recipients were given tacrolimus and steroids for three to four years.

Remarks on this clone: Its cognate antigen is unknown.

Trimming took 3 bases from V and 5 from J; bases not matched to a gene: 14. Germline values: CDR1 SGHDT, CDR2 YYEEEE. The CDR3 is 17 amino acids. Study observations and caveats: GvH clones appeared in recipient marrow, some first in ileum or blood.

Assay used: immunoSEQ multiplex PCR; TCRdb lists only in-frame clones, some missing. The table has about 130,000 clones, 80% to 95% seen once. The chain links TRBV5-6 to TRBJ1-2, with 9 bases lining up with TRBD1. This clonotype was obtained from a human donor who received an intestinal transplant. Sample: unstimulated CD4+ T cells sorted from spleen or lymph node cells, taken before intestinal transplant. Here the CDR3 reads CASSSTGGLPPLYGYTF. CDR3 nucleotides: TGTGCCAGCAGCTCTACAGGGGGCCTACCCCCTCTATATGGCTACACCTTC.